Included here is one T cell receptor beta chain sequence, with context. Its antigen is undetermined. The data were taken from a study of cytomegalovirus exposure and HLA in healthy donors. Study-level findings and limits: For cytomegalovirus status, the classifier reportedly gave diagnoses with high specificity and sensitivity. The CMV antigen specificity of a few CMV-associated chains was confirmed through in vitro analysis.

Using immunoSEQ multiplex PCR, the repertoire was profiled, and TCRdb retains in-frame clones only, with some absent. The profile shows 150,000 to 250,000 clones, around 83% of them singletons. From the roughly 110-subject validation cohort, which was separate from the approximately 670-subject first cohort, the donors were drawn. The CDR3 spans 12 residues. CDR1 and CDR2 (germline): SQVTM, ANQGSEA. Losses at the gene ends were 5 bases for V and 7 bases for J; bases not matched to a gene: 7. The sample taken for sequencing was PBMCs. The TCR comes from a woman aged 30 to 39 in good health and CMV-seropositive. This sequence joins TRBV29-1 and TRBJ2-7; 8 positions match TRBD2. The CDR3 reads CSVLAGTGEQYF. The CDR3 DNA reads TGCAGCGTTTTAGCGGGAACGGGGGAGCAGTACTTC.